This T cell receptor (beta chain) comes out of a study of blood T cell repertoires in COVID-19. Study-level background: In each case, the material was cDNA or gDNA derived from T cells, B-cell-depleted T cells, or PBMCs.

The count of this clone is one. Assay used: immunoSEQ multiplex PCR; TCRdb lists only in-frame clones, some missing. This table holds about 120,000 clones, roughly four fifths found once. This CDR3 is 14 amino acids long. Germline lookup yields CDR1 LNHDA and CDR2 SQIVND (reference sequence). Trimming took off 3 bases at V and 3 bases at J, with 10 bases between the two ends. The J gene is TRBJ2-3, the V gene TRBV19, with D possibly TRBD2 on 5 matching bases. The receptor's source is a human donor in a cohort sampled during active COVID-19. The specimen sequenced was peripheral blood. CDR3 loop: CASSITRATDTQYF. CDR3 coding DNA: TGTGCCAGTAGTATCACGCGGGCTACAGATACGCAGTATTTT. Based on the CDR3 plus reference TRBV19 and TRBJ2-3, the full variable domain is DGGITQSPKYLFRKEGQNVTLSCEQNLNHDAMYWYRQDPGQGLRLIYYSQIVNDFQKGDIAEGYSVSREKKESFPLTVTSAQKNPTAFYLCASSITRATDTQYFGPGTRLTVL.